This entry is about one T cell receptor (beta chain). Antigen unknown. The PCR used 60 Vbeta and 13 Jbeta primers. Clones were sequenced by immunoSEQ multiplex PCR, and TCRdb holds only the in-frame ones, with some missing. Of over 150,000 clones in the sample, around 80% are singletons; the top ten hold 1.4% to 1.5%. The data are from a study of cytomegalovirus exposure and HLA in healthy donors. As for the study in general: For the roughly 400 genotyped donors, 81% fell within the Caucasian-associated ancestry cluster. Study-wide results and caveats: Analyzed later, most CMV-associated TCR beta chains appeared HLA-restricted. The classifier reportedly diagnosed cytomegalovirus status with high sensitivity and specificity. TRBV6-2, TRBV6-3 and some other V segments were unresolvable in 87-base-pair reads.

The germline V gene encodes CDR1 MGHRA and CDR2 YSYEKL. CDR3 length: 14 residues. After removal of 4 bases from V and 5 bases from J, the junction contained 5 bases not matched to a gene. The gene calls are TRBV4-1 and TRBJ2-5; 9 nucleotides agree with TRBD2. This receptor was taken from a woman in her 30s in good health and CMV-seropositive. Sample: PBMCs. CDR3 amino acids: CASSLLAGVETQYF. The CDR3 DNA reads TGCGCCAGCAGCCTTTTAGCGGGAGTGGAGACCCAGTACTTC.